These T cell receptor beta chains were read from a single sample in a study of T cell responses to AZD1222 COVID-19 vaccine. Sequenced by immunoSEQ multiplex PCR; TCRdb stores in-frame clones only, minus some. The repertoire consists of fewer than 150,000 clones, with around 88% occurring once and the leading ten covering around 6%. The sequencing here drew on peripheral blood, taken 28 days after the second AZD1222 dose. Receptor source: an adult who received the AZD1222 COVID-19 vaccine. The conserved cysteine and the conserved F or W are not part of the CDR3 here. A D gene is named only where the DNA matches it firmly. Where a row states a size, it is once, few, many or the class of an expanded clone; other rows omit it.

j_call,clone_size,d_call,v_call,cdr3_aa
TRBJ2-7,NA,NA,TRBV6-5,ASSTRDGYEQY
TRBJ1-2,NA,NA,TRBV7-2,ASSLRIYGYT
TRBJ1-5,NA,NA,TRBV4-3,ASSPLAGH
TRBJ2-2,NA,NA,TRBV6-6,ASSPGPLTGELF
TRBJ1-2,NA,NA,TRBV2,ASSGGALNYGYT
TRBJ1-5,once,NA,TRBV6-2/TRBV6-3,ASSYRGSGDQPQH
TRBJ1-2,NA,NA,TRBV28,ASSLPPGPVPYGYT
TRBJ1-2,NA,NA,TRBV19,ASSRPRWGYGYT
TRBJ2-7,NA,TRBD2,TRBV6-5,ASSSTLAAISYEQY
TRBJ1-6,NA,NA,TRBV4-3,ASSQAGGLDSPLH
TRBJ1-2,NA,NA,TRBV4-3,ASSSQNNYGYT
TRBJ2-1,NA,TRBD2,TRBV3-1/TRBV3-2,ASSLTTSGEQF
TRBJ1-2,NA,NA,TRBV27,ASSLLPAPSDGYT
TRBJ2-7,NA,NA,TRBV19,ARRNYEQY
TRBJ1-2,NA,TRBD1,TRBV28,ASRAGAGKTGLNYGYT
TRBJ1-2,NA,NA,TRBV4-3,ASSQEGAYGYT
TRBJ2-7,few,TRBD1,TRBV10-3,AISEYGTEVHEQY
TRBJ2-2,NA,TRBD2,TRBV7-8,ASSLNSGGANGELF
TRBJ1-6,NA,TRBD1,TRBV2,ASGNSPGQASE
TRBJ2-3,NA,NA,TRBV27,ASGSRQSTDTQY
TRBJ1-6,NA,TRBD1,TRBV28,ASSLGQGKSPLH
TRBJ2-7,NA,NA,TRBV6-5,ASSYSPGSYEQY
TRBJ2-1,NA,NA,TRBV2,ASRGHYNEQF
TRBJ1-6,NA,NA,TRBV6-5,ASSYTQNSPLH
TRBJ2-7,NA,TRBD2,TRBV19,ASSPTSGEQY